These 21 T cell receptor beta chains originate from one sample sequenced in a study of T-cell memory formation after mild COVID-19. TCRdb independently ran MiXCR on the 5' RACE reads; one entry per CDR3 protein. The sample lists approximately 110,000 distinct CDR3 sequences, about 20% occurring once. The sequencing sample was made of PBMCs or a T cell subset sorted from them (not recorded which). These receptors all stem from a man aged 18 to 29 who had mild COVID-19 (a few samples of this study predate the infection). Cell type and time point are not known.

In this sample, this clonotype turned up a few times. This CDR3 is CASSIGTVYGYTF. The CDR3 DNA reads TGTGCCAGCAGCATCGGAACAGTCTATGGCTACACCTTC. V usage is TRBV7-9 and J usage is TRBJ1-2; D unclear. CDR1 and CDR2 (germline): SEHNR, FQNEAQ (reference sequence). This CDR3 region has 13 residues. Between the trimmed V and J ends, which lost 5 bases and 4 bases, there was a span of 11 bases.

This clonotype occurred a few times. The V and J genes are TRBV4-1 and TRBJ1-4, with D possibly matching TRBD1 (6 bases). Trimming took 4 bases from V and 8 from J, leaving 17 bases between them. CDR1 is MGHRA, CDR2 YSYEKL, per germline. The CDR3 contains 15 residues. The DNA for the CDR3 is TGCGCCAGCAGCCCCCGCCAGGGGCTAGACGAAAAACTGTTTTTT. Translated, it gives CASSPRQGLDEKLFF.

This clonotype has a count of ten or more. This chain links TRBV7-9 with TRBJ2-1; the match to TRBD2 covers 10 bases. Per the germline V gene, CDR1 is SEHNR and CDR2 is FQNEAQ (reference sequence). The CDR3 length is 17 residues. The J segment lost 0 bases and the V segment lost 2 bases, leaving 4 bases of the junction unmatched. CDR3 bases: TGTGCCAGCAGCTTATATAGCGGGGGGTACTCCTACAATGAGCAGTTCTTC. Amino acids: CASSLYSGGYSYNEQFF.

The table lists this clonotype with a few counts. This rearrangement joins TRBV5-1 to TRBJ1-1; 7 positions match TRBD1. This CDR3 has 13 residues. The germline V gene has CDR1 SGHRS and CDR2 YFSETQ. V dropped 2 bases and J dropped 5; count of bases not matched to a gene: 3. The CDR3 sequence: CASSLRGRTEAFF. CDR3 sequence (DNA): TGCGCCAGCAGCTTAAGGGGGCGTACTGAAGCTTTCTTT.

This clonotype was recorded a few times. This rearrangement joins TRBV12-3 or TRBV12-4 to TRBJ1-1; 7 bases match TRBD1. The CDR3 runs to 15 residues. V trimming: 5 bases; J trimming: 6 bases; junction bases outside the gene matches: 12. Here the CDR3 reads CASSELQGYTAEAFF. The CDR3 nucleotides are TGTGCCAGCAGTGAATTACAGGGGTATACGGCTGAAGCTTTCTTT.

The chain joins TRBV7-6 to TRBJ2-1; no firm D call. There are 13 residues in the CDR3. Germline values: CDR1 SGHVS, CDR2 FNYEAQ. V lost 2 bases and J 7 bases, leaving 9 bases between the germline ends. The CDR3 nucleotides are TGTGCCAGCAGCTTAAAGGGATCGAATGAGCAGTTCTTC. The encoded protein is CASSLKGSNEQFF.

The DNA of the CDR3 is TGTGCCAGCAGCACCGGGACACGTGAAAGGTACAATGAGCAGTTCTTC. This translates into CASSTGTRERYNEQFF. The V and J genes are TRBV5-6 and TRBJ2-1; weak D call: TRBD1 (6 bases). This CDR3 is built from 16 residues. V lost 4 bases and J 4 bases, leaving 18 bases between the germline ends. CDR1 is SGHDT and CDR2 is YYEEEE in the germline V gene.

The chain recombines TRBV15 with TRBJ1-2; D is unclear. There are 12 residues in the CDR3. Germline V gene lookup returns CDR1 LNHNV and CDR2 YYDKDF (reference sequence). Trimming took off 0 bases at V and 8 bases at J, with 7 bases between the two ends. This CDR3 is CATSREGGGYTF. For the CDR3, the DNA is TGTGCCACCAGCAGAGAAGGTGGCGGCTACACCTTC.

This sequence joins TRBV12-3 or TRBV12-4 and TRBJ1-5, with a weak D call TRBD1 (6 bases). CDR3 length: 14 amino acids. Deletions cut 5 bases from V and 6 bases from J, with 14 bases between. The CDR3 DNA reads TGTGCCAGCAGTCCATACAGGGAGGGTCAGCCCCAGCATTTT. Its protein is CASSPYREGQPQHF.

This chain joins TRBV4-3 and TRBJ2-1; a possible D gene is TRBD2 (6 bases). The CDR3 spans 16 residues. V was shortened by 4 bases and J by 0 bases, with 13 bases between the two germline ends. The germline V gene has CDR1 LGHNA and CDR2 YSLEER. This CDR3 is CASSLNSGSSYNEQFF. The DNA for the CDR3 is TGCGCCAGCAGCCTGAATAGCGGCAGCTCCTACAATGAGCAGTTCTTC.

The rearrangement joins TRBV24-1 to TRBJ1-3; D is undetermined. With 5 bases removed from V and 0 bases from J, the gap between germline ends came to 10 bases. This CDR3 has 15 residues. The germline V gene encodes CDR1 KGHDR and CDR2 SFDVKD. The CDR3 protein is CATSGPESSGNTIYF. The CDR3, as DNA: TGTGCCACCAGTGGTCCAGAGAGCTCTGGAAACACCATATATTTT.

This clonotype was counted a few times. This chain connects TRBV20-1 to TRBJ1-1; 7 positions match TRBD1. The CDR3 consists of 19 residues. Germline V gene data show CDR1 as DFQATT and CDR2 as SNEGSKA (reference sequence). V shed 3 bases and J 0 bases; nucleotides not matched to a gene: 19. The CDR3 sequence: CSARRVHVSTGVLNTEAFF. Here the CDR3 DNA reads TGCAGTGCTAGGAGAGTACATGTTTCCACAGGGGTCTTGAACACTGAAGCTTTCTTT.

This clonotype was counted a single time. The chain recombines TRBV6-2 or TRBV6-3 with TRBJ2-1; D gene ambiguous. This CDR3 is built from 11 residues. Looked up from germline, CDR1 is MNHEY and CDR2 is SVGEGT. V was trimmed by 5 bases and J by 8 bases, leaving 7 bases between them. As DNA, the CDR3 is TGTGCCAGCAGTACTGGGGATGAGCAGTTCTTC. Protein sequence: CASSTGDEQFF.

The genes are TRBV18 and TRBJ1-6, with 8 nucleotides matching TRBD1. Germline loops: CDR1 KGHSH, CDR2 LQKENI. V lost 6 bases and J lost 9; bases outside the gene matches: 7. This CDR3 comprises 14 residues. CDR3 coding DNA: TGTGCCAGCTCCCCAGGGGGCTTGGGTTCACCCCTCCACTTT. It encodes CASSPGGLGSPLHF.

J is TRBJ2-3 and V is TRBV27, with 10 bases matching TRBD2. V gave up 4 bases and J gave up 0 bases; unmatched junction bases: 10. The CDR3 totals 18 residues. The germline CDR1 and CDR2 sequences are MNHEY and SMNVEV (reference sequence). The CDR3, as DNA: TGTGCCAGCAGTTCTGACCTACTAGCGGGGAGTAGCACAGATACGCAGTATTTT. Its protein product is CASSSDLLAGSSTDTQYF.

This clonotype was seen ten or more times. The chain carries TRBV13 and TRBJ2-7; TRBD1 matches at 8 bases. V lost 5 bases to trimming and J lost 5 bases; unmatched junction nucleotides: 5. Germline V gene lookup returns CDR1 PRHDT and CDR2 FYEKMQ (reference sequence). The CDR3 spans 13 residues. In DNA, the CDR3 is TGTGCCAGCAGCCCCGACAGGGGCCACGAGCAGTACTTC. Amino acids: CASSPDRGHEQYF.

This chain uses TRBV6-2 or TRBV6-3 with TRBJ2-7, with D uncertain. The CDR3 is 12 amino acids. Trimming removed 2 bases at V and 6 bases at J, with 8 bases between. From germline, CDR1 is MNHEY and CDR2 SVGEGT. The CDR3 loop is CASSYQASEQYV. Written as DNA, the CDR3 is TGTGCCAGCAGTTACCAAGCTAGCGAGCAGTACGTC.

The sample holds a few counts of this clonotype. The V call is TRBV7-9, the J call TRBJ2-1; D is possibly TRBD2 (5 bases). CDR1 is SEHNR and CDR2 is FQNEAQ in the germline V gene (reference sequence). The CDR3 is 13 amino acids. Trimming shortened V by 2 bases and J by 8 bases, and 10 bases separated the two germline ends. In DNA, the CDR3 is TGTGCCAGCAGCTTAACGGGGAAGGATGAGCAGTTCTTC. Protein product: CASSLTGKDEQFF.

The CDR3 loop reads CSVSGGTGSTDTQYF. DNA for the CDR3: TGCAGCGTATCCGGAGGGACAGGCAGCACAGATACGCAGTATTTT. The chain is built from TRBV29-1 and TRBJ2-3, with 8 bases aligning to TRBD1. The CDR3 is 15 amino acids. Germline trimming cut 6 bases from V and 0 bases from J; bases unmatched to any gene: 8. Germline lookup yields CDR1 SQVTM and CDR2 ANQGSEA.

Only a few counts were recorded for this clonotype. The chain is built from TRBV4-2 and TRBJ2-3; the D gene could be TRBD1 or TRBD2 (5 bases each). Germline V gene lookup returns CDR1 LGHNA and CDR2 YNFKEQ. Deletions cut 0 bases from V and 8 bases from J, with 6 bases between. The CDR3 covers 12 residues. DNA for the CDR3: TGTGCCAGCAGCCAAGAGGGGGTTACGCAGTATTTT. Translating gives CASSQEGVTQYF.

The sample holds many counts of this clonotype. This sequence joins TRBV9 and TRBJ1-2, with D perhaps TRBD1 (5 bases). Germline loops: CDR1 SGDLS, CDR2 YYNGEE. Between the trimmed V and J ends, which lost 4 bases and 6 bases, there was a span of 19 bases. The CDR3 is 15 residues long. The CDR3 loop is CASSPGGRGGDGYTF. For the CDR3, the DNA is TGTGCCAGCAGCCCCGGTGGTAGGGGCGGCGATGGCTACACCTTC. Combining the CDR3 with reference TRBV9 and TRBJ1-2 gives the whole variable domain DSGVTQTPKHLITATGQRVTLRCSPRSGDLSVYWYQQSLDQGLQFLIQYYNGEERAKGNILERFSAQQFPDLHSELNLSSLELGDSALYFCASSPGGRGGDGYTFGSGTRLTVV.